The sequence of this TCR beta chain was determined in a study of CD8+CD57+ T cells in acquired aplastic anemia. Study details: The mean DNA yield obtained from sorted CD4+ and CD8+ cells came to roughly 3.4 ug.

Using genomic DNA as the template, TCR beta VDJ and CDR3 profiling was carried out. MiXCR was run by TCRdb on the reads, yielding one entry per CDR3 protein. The data contain under 200,000 distinct CDR3 sequences, about 64% of them singletons. About this clonotype: Its antigen is not identified.

V was pared by 4 bases and J by 5 bases, with 16 bases between. The CDR3 is 14 amino acids. Per the germline V gene, CDR1 is SGDLS and CDR2 is YYNGEE. Study-wide points: Between patients and controls, approximately 29 CD8+ CDR3 sequences were found in common. In CD8+ cells, Simpson's diversity showed no significant difference between patients and controls.

The clonotype was recovered from a human donor with severe aplastic anemia or a healthy control (not recorded which). The sample consisted of sorted CD4+, CD8+, or CD8+CD57+ T cells (not recorded which) from PBMCs. The rearrangement joins TRBV9 to TRBJ2-7, with D perhaps given as TRBD1 or TRBD2 (5 bases each). CDR3 in amino acids: CASSSGALLDEQYF. The CDR3 DNA follows: TGTGCCAGCAGCTCCGGGGCCCTCCTGGACGAGCAGTACTTC.